This T cell receptor beta chain emerged from a study of cytomegalovirus exposure and HLA in healthy donors. CDR1 and CDR2 from the germline V gene are SEHNR and FQNEAQ (reference sequence). This CDR3 contains 15 residues. The ends were cut back, 1 base at V and 3 bases at J, with 12 bases in the middle. In the case of this clone: As yet, its antigen is unknown.

These donors counted as nominally healthy when sampled, but unrecorded immune exposures were likely. Primers for the PCR totalled 60 Vbeta and 13 Jbeta. Repertoires were generated with immunoSEQ multiplex PCR, while TCRdb's copy carries only in-frame clones and drops some. The sample holds some 200,000 clones, over 75% seen once. Study outcomes and limitations: The authors later found HLA-associated TCR beta chains more clonally expanded than equally common others.

The source of this sequence is a man in his fifties or sixties in good health and CMV-seronegative. The specimen sequenced was PBMCs. The chain combines TRBV7-9 with TRBJ1-2; D possibly corresponds to TRBD1 (5 bases). The CDR3 sequence: CASSLVGERDYGYTF. The CDR3 DNA reads as TGTGCCAGCAGCTTAGTAGGGGAAAGGGACTATGGCTACACCTTC.